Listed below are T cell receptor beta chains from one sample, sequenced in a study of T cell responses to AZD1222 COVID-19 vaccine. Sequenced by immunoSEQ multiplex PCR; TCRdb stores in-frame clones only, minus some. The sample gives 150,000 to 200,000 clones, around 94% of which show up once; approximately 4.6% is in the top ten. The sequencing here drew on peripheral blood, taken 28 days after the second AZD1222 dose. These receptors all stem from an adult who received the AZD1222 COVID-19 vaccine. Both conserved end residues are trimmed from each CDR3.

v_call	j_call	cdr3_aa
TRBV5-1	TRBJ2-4	ASSWDRGLAKNIQY
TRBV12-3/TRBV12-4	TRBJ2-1	ASSLPQGQQF
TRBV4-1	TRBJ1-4	ASSQDYRRVLGEKLF
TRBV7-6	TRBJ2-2	ASSLYLGSQGFTGELF
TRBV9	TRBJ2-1	ASSEGSGAYNEQF
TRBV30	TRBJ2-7	AWRDRERYEQY
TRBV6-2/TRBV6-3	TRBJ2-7	ASSSPTSGSPYEQY
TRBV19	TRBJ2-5	ASTPGGETQY
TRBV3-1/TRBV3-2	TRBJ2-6	ASSPGQSGANVLT
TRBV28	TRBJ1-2	ASSPGHQMGNYGYT
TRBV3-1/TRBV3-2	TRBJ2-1	ASSQDALARNEQF
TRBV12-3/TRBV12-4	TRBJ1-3	ASSLGDGNTIY
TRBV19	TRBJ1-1	ASSTGTGGPKNTEAF
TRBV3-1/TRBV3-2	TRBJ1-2	ASSQEGPRGYT
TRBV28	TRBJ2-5	ASSFMGRETQY
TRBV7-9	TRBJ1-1	ASSPQGRGEAF
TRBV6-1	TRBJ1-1	ASSDVANTEAF
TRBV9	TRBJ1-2	ASSVGQGYYGYT
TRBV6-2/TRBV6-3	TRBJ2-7	ASSYDRTARLGSYNEQY
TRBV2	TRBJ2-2	ASRDRVPLGELF
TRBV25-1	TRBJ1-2	ASSESGTGGGYT
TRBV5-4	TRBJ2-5	ASSLVLAGGRQETQY
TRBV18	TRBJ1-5	ASSPTGEQPQH
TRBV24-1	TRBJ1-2	ATSDSKSGYGYT
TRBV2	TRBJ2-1	ASSPNSRGFSEQF
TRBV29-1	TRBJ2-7	SVLTGTGDNEQY
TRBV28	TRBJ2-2	ASNPISGGAAGELF
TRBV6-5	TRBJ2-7	ASSYGLAASYEQY
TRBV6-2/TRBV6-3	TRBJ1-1	ASSPRLLMNTEAF
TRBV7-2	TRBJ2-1	ASSLLGAGGYYNEQF
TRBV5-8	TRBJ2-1	ASSLQGQGVNEQF
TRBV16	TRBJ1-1	ASTLGEGTEAF
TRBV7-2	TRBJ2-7	ASSFRFEQY
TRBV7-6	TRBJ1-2	ASSSALRGLGYGYT
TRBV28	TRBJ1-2	ASRPRTASNYGYT
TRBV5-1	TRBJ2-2	ASSILAGGDTGELF
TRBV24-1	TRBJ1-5	ATSGTDREDQPQH
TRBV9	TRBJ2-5	ASSVGFQETQY
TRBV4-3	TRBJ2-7	ASSQVVGSPYEQY
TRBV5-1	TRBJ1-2	ASSLGQGVGYGYT
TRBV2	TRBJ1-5	ASRKPGQPQH
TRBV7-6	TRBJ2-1	ASSSLERAPYNEQF
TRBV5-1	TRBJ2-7	ASSFALSAAEQY
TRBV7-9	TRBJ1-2	ASSPTKGDVDGYT
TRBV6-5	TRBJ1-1	ASKEWQSWGTEAF
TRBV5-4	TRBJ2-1	ASSLQGSIRNEQF
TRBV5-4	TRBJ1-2	ASRTRVEGYGYT
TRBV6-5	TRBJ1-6	ASSYHQDNSPLH
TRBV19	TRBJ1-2	ASSIGTANYGYT
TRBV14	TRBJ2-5	ASSRLALQETQY
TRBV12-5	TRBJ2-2	ASGPLAGVFNTGELF
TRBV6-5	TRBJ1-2	ASTTGGNYGYT
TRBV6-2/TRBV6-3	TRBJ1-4	ASSPPTDRNEKLF
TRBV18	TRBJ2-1	ASSPLLHEQF
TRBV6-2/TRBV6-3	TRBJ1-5	ASSLRGSDQPQH